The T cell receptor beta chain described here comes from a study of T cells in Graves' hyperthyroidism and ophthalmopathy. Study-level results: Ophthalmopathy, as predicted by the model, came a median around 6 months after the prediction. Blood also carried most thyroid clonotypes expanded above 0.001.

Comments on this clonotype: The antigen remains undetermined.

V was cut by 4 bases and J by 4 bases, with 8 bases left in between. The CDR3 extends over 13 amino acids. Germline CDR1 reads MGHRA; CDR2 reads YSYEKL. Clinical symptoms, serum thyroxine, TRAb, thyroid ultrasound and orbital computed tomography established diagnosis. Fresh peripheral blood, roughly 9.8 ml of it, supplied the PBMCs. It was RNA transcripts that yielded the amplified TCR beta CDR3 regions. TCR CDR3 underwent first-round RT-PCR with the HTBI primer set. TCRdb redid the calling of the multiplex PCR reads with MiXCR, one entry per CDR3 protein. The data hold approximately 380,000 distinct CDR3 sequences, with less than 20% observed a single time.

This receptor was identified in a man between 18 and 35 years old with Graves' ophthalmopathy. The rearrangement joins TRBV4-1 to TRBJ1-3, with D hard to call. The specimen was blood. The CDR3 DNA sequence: TGCGCCAGCAGCCTCGAACCCGGAAACACCATATATTTT. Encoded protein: CASSLEPGNTIYF.